The entry below describes one T cell receptor beta chain. Trimming shortened V by 4 bases and J by 0 bases, and 10 bases separated the two germline ends. CDR3 size: 14 residues. Looked up from germline, CDR1 is SGHNT and CDR2 is YYREEE (reference sequence). The sample's treatment: preoperative locoregional IRX-2 cytokine immunotherapy. This sample is part of a study of preoperative IRX-2 immunotherapy in early breast cancer. Profiling relied on immunoSEQ multiplex PCR, and the TCRdb table lists in-frame clones only, not all of them. Of fewer than 5,000 clones in the sample, nearly 70% were seen once. The chain combines TRBV5-4 with TRBJ1-2; tentatively, D is TRBD1 (5 bases). Source: tumor tissue, taken after IRX-2 immunotherapy. This TCR came from a human donor with breast cancer. CDR3 sequence reads: CASSRGETNYGYTF. The DNA of the CDR3 is TGTGCCAGCAGCCGAGGGGAGACTAACTATGGCTACACCTTC.